This T cell receptor beta chain was documented in a study of blood T cell repertoires in COVID-19. As originally analysed: From reference gene primer amplification, estimates of nucleated cell counts were derived. Clones were sequenced by immunoSEQ multiplex PCR, and TCRdb holds only the in-frame ones, with some missing. The DNA gave D and trimming, while V, J and clone size come from that table. This table has 250,000 to 350,000 clones, approximately 86% appearing once. The TCR comes from a woman in her 70s with COVID-19, enrolled during active disease. Sample: peripheral blood.

CDR3 sequence (DNA): TGTGCCAGCAGTTCCTCTCCACAGGTATATTCCTACGAGCAGTACTTC. This codes for CASSSSPQVYSYEQYF. V usage is TRBV27 and J usage is TRBJ2-7, with D possibly TRBD1 on 5 matching bases. The CDR3 covers 16 residues. In germline, CDR1 is MNHEY, CDR2 SMNVEV (reference sequence). The V and J ends lost 4 bases and 1 base respectively, with 17 bases between them.